This T cell receptor (beta chain) was captured by sequencing in a study of blood T cell repertoires in COVID-19. For the study at large: Sites in the United States, Italy and Spain provided acute and convalescent COVID-19 samples.

Trimming took 2 bases from V and 3 from J, leaving 8 bases between them. Per the germline V gene, CDR1 is MNHEY and CDR2 is SVGEGT. The CDR3 runs 14 residues. In the authors' methods: Quantification of nucleated cells was approximated via reference gene primer amplification. Some clones are missing from TCRdb's copy, which holds only in-frame ones; the method was immunoSEQ multiplex PCR. V and J calls and clone size are given by that table; D and trimming were obtained from the DNA. The top ten clones hold roughly 5% of a sample with some 62,000 clones, about 76% of them seen once. The chain joins TRBV6-2 or TRBV6-3 to TRBJ1-5, with D unclear. The source of this sequence is a human donor in a cohort sampled during active COVID-19. Source material: peripheral blood. The CDR3 bases are TGTGCCAGCAGTTACACCCGGTTCAATCAGCCCCAGCATTTT. This encodes CASSYTRFNQPQHF.